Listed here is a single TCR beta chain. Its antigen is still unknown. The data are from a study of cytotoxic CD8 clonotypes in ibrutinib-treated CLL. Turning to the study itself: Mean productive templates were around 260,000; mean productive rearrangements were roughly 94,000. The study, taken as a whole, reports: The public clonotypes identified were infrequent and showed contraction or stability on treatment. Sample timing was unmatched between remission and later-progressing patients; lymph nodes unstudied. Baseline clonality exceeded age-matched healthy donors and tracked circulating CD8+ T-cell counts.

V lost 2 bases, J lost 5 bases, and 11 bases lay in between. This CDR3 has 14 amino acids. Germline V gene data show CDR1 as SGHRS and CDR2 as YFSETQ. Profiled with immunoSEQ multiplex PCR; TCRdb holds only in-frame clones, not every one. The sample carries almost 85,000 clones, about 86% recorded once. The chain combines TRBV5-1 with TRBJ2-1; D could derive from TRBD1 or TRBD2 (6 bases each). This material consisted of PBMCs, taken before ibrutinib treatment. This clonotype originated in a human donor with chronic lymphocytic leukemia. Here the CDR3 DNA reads TGCGCCAGCAGCTTAGGGGGACTTAACAATGAGCAGTTCTTC. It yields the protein CASSLGGLNNEQFF.